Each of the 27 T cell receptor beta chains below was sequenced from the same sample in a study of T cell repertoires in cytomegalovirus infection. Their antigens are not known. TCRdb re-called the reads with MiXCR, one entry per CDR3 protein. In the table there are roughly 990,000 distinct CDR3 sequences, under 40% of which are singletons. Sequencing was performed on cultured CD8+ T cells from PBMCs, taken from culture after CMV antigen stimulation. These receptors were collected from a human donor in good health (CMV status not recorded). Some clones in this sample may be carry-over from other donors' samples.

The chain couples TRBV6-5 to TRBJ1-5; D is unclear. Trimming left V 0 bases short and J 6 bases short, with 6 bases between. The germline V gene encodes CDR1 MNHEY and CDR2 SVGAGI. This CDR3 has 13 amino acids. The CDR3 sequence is CASSYSLSQPQHF. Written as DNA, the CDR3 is TGTGCCAGCAGTTACTCTCTCAGTCAGCCCCAGCATTTT.

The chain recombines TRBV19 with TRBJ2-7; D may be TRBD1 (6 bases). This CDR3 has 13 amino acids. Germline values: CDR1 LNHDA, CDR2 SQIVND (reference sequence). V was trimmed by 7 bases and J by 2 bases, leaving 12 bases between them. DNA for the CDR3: TGTGCCAGTACTCCAAGGGGGACCTACGAGCAGTACTTC. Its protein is CASTPRGTYEQYF.

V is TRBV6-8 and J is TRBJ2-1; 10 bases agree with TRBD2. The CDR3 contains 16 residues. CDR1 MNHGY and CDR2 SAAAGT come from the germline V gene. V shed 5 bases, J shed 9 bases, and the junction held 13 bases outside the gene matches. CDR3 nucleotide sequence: TGTGCCAGCAGTACAAGGACTAGCGGTGCACTGGGTGAGCAGTTCTTC. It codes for CASSTRTSGALGEQFF.

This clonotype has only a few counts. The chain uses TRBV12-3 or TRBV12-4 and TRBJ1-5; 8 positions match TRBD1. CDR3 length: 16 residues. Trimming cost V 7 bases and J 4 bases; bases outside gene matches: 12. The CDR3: CASTPDRGWPNQPQHF. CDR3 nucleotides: TGTGCCAGCACCCCCGACAGGGGATGGCCGAATCAGCCCCAGCATTTT.

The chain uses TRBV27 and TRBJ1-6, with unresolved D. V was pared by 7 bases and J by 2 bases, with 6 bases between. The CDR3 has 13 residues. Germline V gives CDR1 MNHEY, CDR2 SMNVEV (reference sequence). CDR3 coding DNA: TGTGCCAGCAAAAAGACCTATAATTCACCCCTCCACTTT. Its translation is CASKKTYNSPLHF.

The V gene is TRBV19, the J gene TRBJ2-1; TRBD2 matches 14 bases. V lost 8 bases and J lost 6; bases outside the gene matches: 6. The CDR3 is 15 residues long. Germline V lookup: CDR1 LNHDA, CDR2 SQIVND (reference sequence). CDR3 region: CASETSGGGINEQFF. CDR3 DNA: TGTGCCAGTGAGACTAGCGGGGGGGGTATCAATGAGCAGTTCTTC.

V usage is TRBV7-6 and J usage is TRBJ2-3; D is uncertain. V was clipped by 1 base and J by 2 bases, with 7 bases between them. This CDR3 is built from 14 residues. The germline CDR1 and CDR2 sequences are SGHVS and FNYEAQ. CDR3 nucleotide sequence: TGTGCCAGCAGCTTAGTCCCACACACAGATACGCAGTATTTT. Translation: CASSLVPHTDTQYF. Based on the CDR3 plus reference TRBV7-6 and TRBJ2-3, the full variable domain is GAGVSQSPRYKVTKRGQDVALRCDPISGHVSLYWYRQALGQGPEFLTYFNYEAQQDKSGLPNDRFSAERPEGSISTLTIQRTEQRDSAMYRCASSLVPHTDTQYFGPGTRLTVL.

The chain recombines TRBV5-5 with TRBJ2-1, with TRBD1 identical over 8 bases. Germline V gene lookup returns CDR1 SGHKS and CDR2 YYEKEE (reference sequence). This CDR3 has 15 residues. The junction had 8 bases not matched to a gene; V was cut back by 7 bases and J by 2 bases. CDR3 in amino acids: CASRQGLSPYNEQFF. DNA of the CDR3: TGTGCCAGCCGACAGGGGTTGAGCCCCTACAATGAGCAGTTCTTC.

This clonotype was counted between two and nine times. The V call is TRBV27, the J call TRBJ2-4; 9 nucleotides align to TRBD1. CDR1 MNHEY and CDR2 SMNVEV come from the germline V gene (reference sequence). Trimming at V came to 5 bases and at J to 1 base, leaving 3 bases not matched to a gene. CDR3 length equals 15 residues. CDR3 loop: CASSEQGAAKNIQYF. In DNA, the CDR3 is TGTGCCAGCAGTGAACAGGGGGCTGCCAAAAACATTCAGTACTTC.

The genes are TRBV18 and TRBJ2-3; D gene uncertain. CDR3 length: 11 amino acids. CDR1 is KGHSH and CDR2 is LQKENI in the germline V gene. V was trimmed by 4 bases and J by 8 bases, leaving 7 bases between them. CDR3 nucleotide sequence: TGTGCCAGCTCACGCTTAGTTACGCAGTATTTT. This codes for CASSRLVTQYF.

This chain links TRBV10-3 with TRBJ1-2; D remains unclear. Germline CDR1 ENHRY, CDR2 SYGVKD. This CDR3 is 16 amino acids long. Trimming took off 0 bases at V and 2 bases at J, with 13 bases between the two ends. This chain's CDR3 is CAISESFRQPNYGYTF. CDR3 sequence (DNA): TGTGCCATCAGTGAGTCATTCAGGCAGCCGAACTATGGCTACACCTTC.

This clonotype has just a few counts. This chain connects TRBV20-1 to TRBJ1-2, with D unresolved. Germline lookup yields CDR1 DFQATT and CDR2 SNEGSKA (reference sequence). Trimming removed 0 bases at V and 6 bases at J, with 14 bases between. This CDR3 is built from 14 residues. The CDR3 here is CSARDGRPSNGYTF. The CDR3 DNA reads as TGCAGTGCTAGAGACGGCCGGCCTAGCAATGGCTACACCTTC.

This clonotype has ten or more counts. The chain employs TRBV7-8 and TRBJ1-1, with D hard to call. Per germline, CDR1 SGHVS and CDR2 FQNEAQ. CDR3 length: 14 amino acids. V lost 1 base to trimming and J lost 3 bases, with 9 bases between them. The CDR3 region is CASSLGYSDTEAFF. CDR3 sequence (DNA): TGTGCCAGCAGCTTAGGCTACAGTGACACTGAAGCTTTCTTT.

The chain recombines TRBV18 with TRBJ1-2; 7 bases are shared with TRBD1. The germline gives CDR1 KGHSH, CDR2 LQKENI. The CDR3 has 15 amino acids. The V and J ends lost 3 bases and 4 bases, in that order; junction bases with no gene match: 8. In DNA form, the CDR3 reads TGTGCCAGCTCACCTGGGACAGCGGGAGGCTATGGCTACACCTTC. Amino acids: CASSPGTAGGYGYTF.

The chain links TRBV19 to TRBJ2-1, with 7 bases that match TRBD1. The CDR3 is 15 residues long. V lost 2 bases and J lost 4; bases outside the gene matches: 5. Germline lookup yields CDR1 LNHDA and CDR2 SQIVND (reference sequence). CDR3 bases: TGTGCCAGTAGTATAAGGGGGCCCCGGTACAATGAGCAGTTCTTC. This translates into CASSIRGPRYNEQFF.

The CDR3 region is CASSGDFSSYNEQFF. CDR3 DNA: TGTGCCAGCAGCGGGGACTTCAGCTCCTACAATGAGCAGTTCTTC. The V and J genes are TRBV5-6 and TRBJ2-1, with a tentative D call TRBD2 (6 bases). The CDR3 contains 15 residues. The V end was cut by 4 bases, the J end by 0 bases, with 11 bases between. Looked up from germline, CDR1 is SGHDT and CDR2 is YYEEEE.

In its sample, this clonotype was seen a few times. The CDR3 loop is CASNLGVHGYTF. The CDR3 nucleotides read TGTGCCAGCAACCTCGGGGTTCATGGCTACACCTTC. J is TRBJ1-2 and V is TRBV7-2; D unclear. This CDR3 contains 12 residues. Germline V gene sequence: CDR1 SGHTA, CDR2 FQGNSA. With 7 bases removed from V and 6 bases from J, the gap between germline ends came to 12 bases. The full variable domain, rest sourced from reference TRBV7-2 and TRBJ1-2, is GAGVSQSPSNKVTEKGKDVELRCDPISGHTALYWYRQSLGQGLEFLIYFQGNSAPDKSGLPSDRFSAERTGGSVSTLTIQRTQQEDSAVYLCASNLGVHGYTFGSGTRLTVV.

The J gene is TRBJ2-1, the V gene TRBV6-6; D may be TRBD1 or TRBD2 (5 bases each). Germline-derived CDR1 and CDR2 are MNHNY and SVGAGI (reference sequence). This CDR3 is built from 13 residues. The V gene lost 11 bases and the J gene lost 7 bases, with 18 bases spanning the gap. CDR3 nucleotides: TGTGCCGGGGGTCCTGGGAGAGGGAATGAGCAGTTCTTC. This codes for CAGGPGRGNEQFF.

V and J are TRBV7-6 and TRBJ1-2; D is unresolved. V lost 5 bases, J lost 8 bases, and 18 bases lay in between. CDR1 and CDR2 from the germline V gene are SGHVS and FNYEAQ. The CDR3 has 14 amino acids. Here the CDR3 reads CASSPPADLVGYTF. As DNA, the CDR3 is TGTGCCAGCAGCCCCCCAGCGGATCTGGTCGGCTACACCTTC.

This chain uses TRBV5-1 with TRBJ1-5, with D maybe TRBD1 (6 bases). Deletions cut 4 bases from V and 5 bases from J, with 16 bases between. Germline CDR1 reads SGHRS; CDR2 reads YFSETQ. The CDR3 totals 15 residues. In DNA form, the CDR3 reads TGCGCCAGCAGCCCCGGAAGGGGGTCCGATCAGCCCCAGCATTTT. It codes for CASSPGRGSDQPQHF.

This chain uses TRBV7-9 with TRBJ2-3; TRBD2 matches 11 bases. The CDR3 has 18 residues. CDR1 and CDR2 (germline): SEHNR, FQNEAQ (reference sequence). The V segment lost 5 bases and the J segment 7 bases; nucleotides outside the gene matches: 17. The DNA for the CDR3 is TGTGCCAGCAGCCCCCTCGAGGGTAGCGGGGGGGATCGATATACGCAGTATTTT. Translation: CASSPLEGSGGDRYTQYF.

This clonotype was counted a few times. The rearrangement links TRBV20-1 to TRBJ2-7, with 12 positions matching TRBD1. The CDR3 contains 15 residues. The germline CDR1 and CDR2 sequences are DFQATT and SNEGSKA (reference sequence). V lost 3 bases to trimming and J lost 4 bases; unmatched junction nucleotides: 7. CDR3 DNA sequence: TGCAGTGCTAGTTCCCGGGACAGGGGGCTATACGAGCAGTACGTC. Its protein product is CSASSRDRGLYEQYV.

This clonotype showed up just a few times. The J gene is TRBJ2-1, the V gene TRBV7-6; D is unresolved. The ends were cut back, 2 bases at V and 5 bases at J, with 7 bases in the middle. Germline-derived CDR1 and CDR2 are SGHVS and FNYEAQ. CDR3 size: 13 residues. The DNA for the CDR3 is TGTGCCAGCAGCTTATTTGACAACAATGAGCAGTTCTTC. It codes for CASSLFDNNEQFF.

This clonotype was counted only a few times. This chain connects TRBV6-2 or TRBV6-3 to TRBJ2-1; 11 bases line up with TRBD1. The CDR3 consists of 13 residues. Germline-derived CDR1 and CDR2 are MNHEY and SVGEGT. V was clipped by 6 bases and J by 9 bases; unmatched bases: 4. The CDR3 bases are TGTGCCAGCAGCGGACAGGGGGCATTTGAGCAGTTCTTC. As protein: CASSGQGAFEQFF.

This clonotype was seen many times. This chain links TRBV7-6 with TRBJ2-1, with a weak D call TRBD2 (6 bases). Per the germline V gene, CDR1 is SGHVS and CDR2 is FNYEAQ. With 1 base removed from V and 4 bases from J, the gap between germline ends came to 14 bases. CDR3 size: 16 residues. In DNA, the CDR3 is TGTGCCAGCAGCTTAGATGCTACGGGGACTTACAATGAGCAGTTCTTC. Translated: CASSLDATGTYNEQFF. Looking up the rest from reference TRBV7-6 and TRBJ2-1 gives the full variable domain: GAGVSQSPRYKVTKRGQDVALRCDPISGHVSLYWYRQALGQGPEFLTYFNYEAQQDKSGLPNDRFSAERPEGSISTLTIQRTEQRDSAMYRCASSLDATGTYNEQFFGPGTRLTVL.

As DNA, the CDR3 is TGTGCCAGCAGTAAAAGGGGCAGGGCTGAAAAACTGTTTTTT. Protein sequence: CASSKRGRAEKLFF. The gene calls are TRBV27 and TRBJ1-4, with TRBD1 as a possible D gene (5 bases). The germline V gene has CDR1 MNHEY and CDR2 SMNVEV (reference sequence). V lost 5 bases and J lost 7, with 14 bases in between. The CDR3 runs to 14 residues.

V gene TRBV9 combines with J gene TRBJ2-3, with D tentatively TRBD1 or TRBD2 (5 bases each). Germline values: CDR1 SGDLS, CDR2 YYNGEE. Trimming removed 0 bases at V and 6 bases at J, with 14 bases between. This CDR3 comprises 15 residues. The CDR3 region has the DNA TGTGCCAGCAGCGTAGCGTCCCCGGGGCGGGATACGCAGTATTTT. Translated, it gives CASSVASPGRDTQYF. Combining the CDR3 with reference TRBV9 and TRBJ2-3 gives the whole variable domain DSGVTQTPKHLITATGQRVTLRCSPRSGDLSVYWYQQSLDQGLQFLIQYYNGEERAKGNILERFSAQQFPDLHSELNLSSLELGDSALYFCASSVASPGRDTQYFGPGTRLTVL.